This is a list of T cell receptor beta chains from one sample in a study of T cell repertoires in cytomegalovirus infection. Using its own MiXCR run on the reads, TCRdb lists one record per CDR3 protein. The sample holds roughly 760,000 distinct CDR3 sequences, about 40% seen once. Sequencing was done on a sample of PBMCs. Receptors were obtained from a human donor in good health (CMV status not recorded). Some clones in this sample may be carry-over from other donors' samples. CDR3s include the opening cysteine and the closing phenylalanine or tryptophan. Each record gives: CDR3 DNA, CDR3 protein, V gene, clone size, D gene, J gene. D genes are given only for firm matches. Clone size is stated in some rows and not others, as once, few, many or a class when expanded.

CDR3 DNA: TGTGCCAGCAGCTTTAATCTCTACGAGCAGTACTTC; CDR3 protein: CASSFNLYEQYF; V gene: TRBV5-5; clone size: NA; D gene: NA; J gene: TRBJ2-7
CDR3 DNA: TGTGCCAGCAGAGAACTAGCGGGAGTACGAGAGACCCAGTACTTC; CDR3 protein: CASRELAGVRETQYF; V gene: TRBV2; clone size: NA; D gene: TRBD2; J gene: TRBJ2-5
CDR3 DNA: TGCAGCGTTGGCGGTGGGAATGAGCAGTTCTTC; CDR3 protein: CSVGGGNEQFF; V gene: TRBV29-1; clone size: NA; D gene: NA; J gene: TRBJ2-1
CDR3 DNA: TGTGCCAGCAGCTTAGCGAGCCAGGGGGATGCTGAAGCTTTCTTT; CDR3 protein: CASSLASQGDAEAFF; V gene: TRBV7-2; clone size: many; D gene: TRBD1; J gene: TRBJ1-1
CDR3 DNA: TGTGCCAGCAGTAGCGGGGGGGCCCAGTTCTTC; CDR3 protein: CASSSGGAQFF; V gene: TRBV2; clone size: NA; D gene: TRBD2; J gene: TRBJ2-1
CDR3 DNA: TGTGCCAGCGGCGAGGGAGCGAACACCATATATTTT; CDR3 protein: CASGEGANTIYF; V gene: TRBV6-1; clone size: many; D gene: NA; J gene: TRBJ1-3
CDR3 DNA: TGTGCCAGCAGCCCAGGGGGAAACTCTGGGGCCAACGTCCTGACTTTC; CDR3 protein: CASSPGGNSGANVLTF; V gene: TRBV7-9; clone size: NA; D gene: TRBD1; J gene: TRBJ2-6
CDR3 DNA: TGTGCCAGCAGCTTAGGGCTCCCCGGCTACAATGAGCAGTTCTTC; CDR3 protein: CASSLGLPGYNEQFF; V gene: TRBV7-2; clone size: many; D gene: NA; J gene: TRBJ2-1
CDR3 DNA: TGTGCCAGCAGCAGGGCGGACAGGGGGAACTATGGCTACACCTTC; CDR3 protein: CASSRADRGNYGYTF; V gene: TRBV6-1; clone size: NA; D gene: TRBD1; J gene: TRBJ1-2
CDR3 DNA: TGTGCCAGCAGCCAAGGTCTTCTCAATAATGAAAAACTGTTTTTT; CDR3 protein: CASSQGLLNNEKLFF; V gene: TRBV14; clone size: few; D gene: NA; J gene: TRBJ1-4
CDR3 DNA: TGCAGTGCTAGACCCCGGGACCGCGAGCAGAGGCAGTTCTTC; CDR3 protein: CSARPRDREQRQFF; V gene: TRBV20-1; clone size: NA; D gene: NA; J gene: TRBJ2-1
CDR3 DNA: TGTGCCAGCAGCCAACTACAAGGGTCCACTAATGAAAAACTGTTTTTT; CDR3 protein: CASSQLQGSTNEKLFF; V gene: TRBV4-1; clone size: NA; D gene: NA; J gene: TRBJ1-4
CDR3 DNA: TGTGCCAGCAACCTCCAGGGGTCAACTAATGAAAAACTGTTTTTT; CDR3 protein: CASNLQGSTNEKLFF; V gene: TRBV28; clone size: once; D gene: NA; J gene: TRBJ1-4
CDR3 DNA: TGCAGCGTCGCGACTAGCGGGACGGGTGAGCAGTTCTTC; CDR3 protein: CSVATSGTGEQFF; V gene: TRBV29-1; clone size: NA; D gene: TRBD2; J gene: TRBJ2-1
CDR3 DNA: TGTGCCAGCAGTTTAGCGCATGCAGGGGGGTATTCACCCCTCCACTTT; CDR3 protein: CASSLAHAGGYSPLHF; V gene: TRBV12-3/TRBV12-4; clone size: few; D gene: TRBD1; J gene: TRBJ1-6
CDR3 DNA: TGTGCCAGCAGCTTAGCAGGACAGGGCATGTACGAGCAGTACTTC; CDR3 protein: CASSLAGQGMYEQYF; V gene: TRBV7-2; clone size: many; D gene: TRBD1; J gene: TRBJ2-7
CDR3 DNA: TGTGCCAGCACTAGGGTATACAATGAGCAGTTCTTC; CDR3 protein: CASTRVYNEQFF; V gene: TRBV6-1; clone size: few; D gene: NA; J gene: TRBJ2-1
CDR3 DNA: TGTGCCAGCAGCTTGGGTCCAGGGGATTTAAATGAAAAACTGTTTTTT; CDR3 protein: CASSLGPGDLNEKLFF; V gene: TRBV5-4; clone size: few; D gene: NA; J gene: TRBJ1-4
CDR3 DNA: TGTGCCAGCAGTGACCAGGGAGGGATTCATCCAGATACGCAGTATTTT; CDR3 protein: CASSDQGGIHPDTQYF; V gene: TRBV6-4; clone size: NA; D gene: TRBD2; J gene: TRBJ2-3
CDR3 DNA: TGCAGTGCTAGCCCCCGAGCTAGCGGGGTGGCGGAGACCCAGTACTTC; CDR3 protein: CSASPRASGVAETQYF; V gene: TRBV20-1; clone size: once; D gene: TRBD2; J gene: TRBJ2-5
CDR3 DNA: TGTGCCAGCTCCGGTAGCGGGCAAGAGACCCAGTACTTC; CDR3 protein: CASSGSGQETQYF; V gene: TRBV27; clone size: NA; D gene: TRBD2; J gene: TRBJ2-5
CDR3 DNA: TGTGCCAGCAGTTCGAGTTCGACACGATCCAGGTCCCAGCATTTT; CDR3 protein: CASSSSSTRSRSQHF; V gene: TRBV28; clone size: few; D gene: NA; J gene: TRBJ1-5
CDR3 DNA: TGTGCCAGCAGTTTATTAGGCGGAAGCAATCAGCCCCAGCATTTT; CDR3 protein: CASSLLGGSNQPQHF; V gene: TRBV12-3/TRBV12-4; clone size: many; D gene: NA; J gene: TRBJ1-5
CDR3 DNA: TGTGCCAGCAGTTCCGCTGCCGGGGGGCGCTCCTACGAGCAGTACTTC; CDR3 protein: CASSSAAGGRSYEQYF; V gene: TRBV12-3/TRBV12-4; clone size: NA; D gene: NA; J gene: TRBJ2-7
CDR3 DNA: TGTGCCAGCAGCATCCGGGACAGGGACCAGCCCCAGCATTTT; CDR3 protein: CASSIRDRDQPQHF; V gene: TRBV7-2; clone size: many; D gene: TRBD1; J gene: TRBJ1-5
CDR3 DNA: TGTGCCAGCAGTTTATCGCTTAGGGGCCTAGCCAAAAACATTCAGTACTTC; CDR3 protein: CASSLSLRGLAKNIQYF; V gene: TRBV27; clone size: few; D gene: NA; J gene: TRBJ2-4
CDR3 DNA: TGTGCCAGCAGCGGCGGGGGAACCGGGGAGCTGTTTTTT; CDR3 protein: CASSGGGTGELFF; V gene: TRBV5-6; clone size: NA; D gene: TRBD2; J gene: TRBJ2-2
CDR3 DNA: TGTGCCAGTAGTTCGTATCCGAACACCGGGGAGCTGTTTTTT; CDR3 protein: CASSSYPNTGELFF; V gene: TRBV19; clone size: many; D gene: NA; J gene: TRBJ2-2
CDR3 DNA: TGTGCCAGCAGTTCAGGGGCTGTTGATACGCAGTATTTT; CDR3 protein: CASSSGAVDTQYF; V gene: TRBV12-3/TRBV12-4; clone size: many; D gene: NA; J gene: TRBJ2-3
CDR3 DNA: TGTGCCACGTACAGGTTTCCAGATGAGCAGTTCTTC; CDR3 protein: CATYRFPDEQFF; V gene: TRBV6-5; clone size: many; D gene: NA; J gene: TRBJ2-1
CDR3 DNA: TGTGCCAGCAGTTTAGGGGGGTCCCAGCAGTTCTTC; CDR3 protein: CASSLGGSQQFF; V gene: TRBV12-3/TRBV12-4; clone size: NA; D gene: NA; J gene: TRBJ2-1
CDR3 DNA: TGTGCCCTGGGACAGGGGCCGAACACTGAAGCTTTCTTT; CDR3 protein: CALGQGPNTEAFF; V gene: TRBV10-3; clone size: few; D gene: TRBD1; J gene: TRBJ1-1